Listed here are 30 T cell receptor beta chains from one sample, sequenced in a study of T cell responses to AZD1222 COVID-19 vaccine. Repertoires were generated with immunoSEQ multiplex PCR, while TCRdb's copy carries only in-frame clones and drops some. Found here are around 190,000 clones, almost 90% of them singletons; the top ten hold roughly 12%. Specimen: peripheral blood, collected 28 days after the second AZD1222 dose. All receptors come from an adult who received the AZD1222 COVID-19 vaccine.

V gene TRBV28 combines with J gene TRBJ2-4, with 10 bases aligning to TRBD1. The CDR3 sequence is 15 residues long. The germline gives CDR1 MDHEN, CDR2 SYDVKM. V trimming: 3 bases; J trimming: 7 bases; junction bases outside the gene matches: 6. The CDR3 DNA is TGTGCCAGCAGTTTCACCGGGACAGGGGAGAACATTCAGTACTTC. Amino acid sequence: CASSFTGTGENIQYF. The whole variable domain, remainder taken from reference TRBV28 and TRBJ2-4, is DVKVTQSSRYLVKRTGEKVFLECVQDMDHENMFWYRQDPGLGLRLIYFSYDVKMKEKGDIPEGYSVSREKKERFSLILESASTNQTSMYLCASSFTGTGENIQYFGAGTRLSVL.

This clone was observed a single time. DNA of the CDR3: TGTGCCAGCACGAAGTACCCTGGGTGGTCCGGGGAGCTGTTTTTT. This translates into CASTKYPGWSGELFF. The chain combines TRBV6-5 with TRBJ2-2; D is ambiguous. The CDR3 is 15 residues long. Trimming shortened V by 7 bases and J by 6 bases, and 18 bases separated the two germline ends. Germline V lookup: CDR1 MNHEY, CDR2 SVGAGI.

This chain links TRBV18 with TRBJ2-3; no reliable D call. Germline V lookup: CDR1 KGHSH, CDR2 LQKENI. The V end lost 0 bases, the J end lost 3 bases, and 1 base lay between the germline ends. The CDR3 length is 12 residues. CDR3 sequence: CASSPPTDTQYF. CDR3 bases: TGTGCCAGCTCACCACCGACAGATACGCAGTATTTT.

The chain recombines TRBV30 with TRBJ2-3; D is perhaps TRBD1 (6 bases). Trimming stripped 5 bases from V and 1 base from J, with 10 bases between. Germline CDR1 and CDR2: GTSNPN and SVGIG (reference sequence). The CDR3 length is 13 residues. In DNA form, the CDR3 reads TGTGCCTGGCGGACAGAGGGCACAGATACGCAGTATTTT. This sequence encodes CAWRTEGTDTQYF.

The gene calls are TRBV10-2 and TRBJ2-3, with D possibly TRBD1 on 5 matching bases. From germline, CDR1 is WSHSY and CDR2 SAAADI. The germline V and J ends were trimmed by 4 bases and 3 bases, with 17 bases remaining between them. The length of the CDR3 is 16 residues. CDR3 sequence: CASSGIQGMGTDTQYF. CDR3 DNA: TGCGCCAGCAGTGGGATTCAGGGAATGGGGACAGATACGCAGTATTTT.

The chain is built from TRBV7-9 and TRBJ2-5; 9 bases map to TRBD2. The trim removed 5 bases at V and 5 bases at J, leaving 6 bases unmatched. Germline V CDR1 and CDR2: SEHNR, FQNEAQ (reference sequence). The CDR3 consists of 14 residues. The CDR3 here is CASSISGGPETQYF. The DNA for the CDR3 is TGTGCCAGCAGCATTAGCGGGGGCCCGGAGACCCAGTACTTC.

This chain connects TRBV25-1 to TRBJ2-5, with 9 bases identical to TRBD2. V lost 0 bases to trimming and J lost 3 bases; unmatched junction nucleotides: 5. The CDR3 runs 16 residues. The germline CDR1 and CDR2 sequences are MGHDK and SYGVNS. As DNA, the CDR3 is TGTGCCAGCAGTGAATACGGCGGGGGGGCCGAAGAGACCCAGTACTTC. It codes for CASSEYGGGAEETQYF.

The gene calls are TRBV6-4 and TRBJ1-2; the D is unclear. CDR1 is MRHNA, CDR2 SNTAGT, per germline. The V and J ends lost 6 bases and 2 bases respectively, with 13 bases between them. There are 14 residues in the CDR3. The CDR3 coding sequence is TGTGCCAGCAGCCTAGGGTGGGGAAACTATGGCTACACCTTC. Protein sequence: CASSLGWGNYGYTF.

The rearrangement links TRBV9 to TRBJ1-5, with a tentative D call TRBD1 (5 bases). Trimming left V 4 bases short and J 6 bases short, with 14 bases between. The germline gives CDR1 SGDLS, CDR2 YYNGEE. The CDR3 has 14 residues. The CDR3 loop is CASSSGGLGQPQHF. The CDR3 DNA follows: TGTGCCAGCAGCTCGGGGGGTTTGGGTCAGCCCCAGCATTTT.

The J gene is TRBJ2-3, the V gene TRBV9, with D perhaps matching TRBD2 (5 bases). The CDR3 extends over 14 amino acids. The germline V gene has CDR1 SGDLS and CDR2 YYNGEE. V lost 4 bases, J lost 6 bases, and 15 bases lay in between. The CDR3 DNA is TGTGCCAGCAGCCTGGACTCTCCCCGGGATACGCAGTATTTT. As protein: CASSLDSPRDTQYF. Drawing the rest from reference TRBV9 and TRBJ2-3, the complete variable domain is DSGVTQTPKHLITATGQRVTLRCSPRSGDLSVYWYQQSLDQGLQFLIQYYNGEERAKGNILERFSAQQFPDLHSELNLSSLELGDSALYFCASSLDSPRDTQYFGPGTRLTVL.

This sequence joins TRBV24-1 and TRBJ2-2; 10 bases fit TRBD1. V gave up 8 bases and J gave up 3 bases; unmatched junction bases: 5. This CDR3 is 15 amino acids long. Germline V gives CDR1 KGHDR, CDR2 SFDVKD. The CDR3 reads CATTRTGGDTGELFF. CDR3 sequence (DNA): TGTGCCACCACCCGGACAGGGGGAGACACCGGGGAGCTGTTTTTT.

CDR3 amino acids: CASSLGASSYNEQFF. The CDR3 DNA follows: TGCGCCAGCAGCTTGGGGGCTAGCTCCTACAATGAGCAGTTCTTC. V and J are TRBV5-1 and TRBJ2-1; D not resolved. V lost 0 bases and J lost 0, with 7 bases in between. The germline V gene encodes CDR1 SGHRS and CDR2 YFSETQ. The CDR3 spans 15 residues.

In its sample, this clone was seen a few times. The gene calls are TRBV3-1 (or the pseudogene TRBV3-2) and TRBJ1-5, with D unresolved. Trimming left V 1 base short and J 5 bases short, with 9 bases between. The CDR3 spans 14 residues. CDR1 and CDR2 (germline): LGHDT, YNNKEL (reference sequence). The CDR3, as DNA: TGTGCCAGCAGCCAAGGCCAGAATGATCAGCCCCAGCATTTT. Translation gives CASSQGQNDQPQHF.

This clone was counted once. The J gene is TRBJ2-1, the V gene TRBV11-3; 7 positions match TRBD2. CDR1 and CDR2 from the germline V gene are SGHNT and YENEEA. Trimming removed 5 bases from V and 4 bases from J; junction bases left unmatched: 8. The CDR3 length is 15 residues. In DNA, the CDR3 is TGTGCCAGCAGCCCTAGGGTGGGGGGGTACAATGAGCAGTTCTTC. Its protein is CASSPRVGGYNEQFF.

This clone was observed once. The chain uses TRBV19 and TRBJ1-6; the match to TRBD1 covers 7 bases. CDR3 length: 13 residues. Germline CDR1 and CDR2: LNHDA and SQIVND (reference sequence). The trim removed 10 bases at V and 6 bases at J, leaving 6 bases unmatched. CDR3 in DNA: TGTGCCACCAGGACAGGCGGTAATTCACCCCTCCACTTT. The encoded protein is CATRTGGNSPLHF.

This chain connects TRBV6-2 or TRBV6-3 to TRBJ2-5; 13 bases agree with TRBD2. This CDR3 spans 17 amino acids. Germline CDR1 and CDR2: MNHEY and SVGEGT. V was clipped by 4 bases and J by 1 base; unmatched bases: 6. As DNA, the CDR3 is TGTGCCAGCAGTTTCCAGACTAGCGGGGGGCCCCAAGAGACCCAGTACTTC. This encodes CASSFQTSGGPQETQYF.

Points on this clone: The sample carries other DNA sequences with the same CDR3. The rearrangement joins TRBV12-3 or TRBV12-4 to TRBJ2-7; D unresolved. The CDR3 spans 13 residues. V lost 11 bases and J 1 base, leaving 15 bases between the germline ends. The CDR3 loop reads CASSLGSSYEQYF. The CDR3 coding sequence is TGTGCCTCTTCGCTTGGGTCTTCCTACGAGCAGTACTTC.

This clone was seen only once. The chain uses TRBV7-2 and TRBJ2-3, with TRBD2 matching 7 bases. J lost 2 bases, V lost 6 bases, and 8 bases had no gene match. The CDR3 covers 15 residues. Germline V CDR1 and CDR2: SGHTA, FQGNSA. CDR3: CASRGRRGSTDTQYF. The CDR3 DNA follows: TGTGCCAGCAGAGGTCGGCGGGGGTCCACAGATACGCAGTATTTT.

The CDR3, as DNA: TGTGCCAGCAGTGCTCCGGCACAAGAGACCCAGTACTTC. Its translation is CASSAPAQETQYF. V gene TRBV25-1 combines with J gene TRBJ2-5; D not certain. V was shortened by 4 bases and J by 2 bases, with 8 bases between the two germline ends. The CDR3 totals 13 residues. Germline V gene lookup returns CDR1 MGHDK and CDR2 SYGVNS.

Only a few counts were recorded for this clone. The J gene is TRBJ1-3, the V gene TRBV6-2 or TRBV6-3; D unclear. The CDR3 is 13 amino acids. Per germline, CDR1 MNHEY and CDR2 SVGEGT. V dropped 0 bases and J dropped 4 bases, with 4 bases sitting between them. The CDR3 coding sequence is TGTGCCAGCAGTTACTCGACCGGAAACACCATATATTTT. Its protein product is CASSYSTGNTIYF.

The CDR3 DNA sequence: TGCAGCGTTGAGGGGACAGGGGAGGAAAAACTGTTTTTT. Encoded protein: CSVEGTGEEKLFF. The rearrangement links TRBV29-1 to TRBJ1-4; 10 bases align to TRBD1. The CDR3 is 13 amino acids. Germline CDR1 SQVTM, CDR2 ANQGSEA. Unmatched junction bases numbered 3, after V lost 3 bases and J lost 8 bases.

This sequence joins TRBV19 and TRBJ1-5; possibly TRBD1 for D (6 bases). The germline gives CDR1 LNHDA, CDR2 SQIVND (reference sequence). The CDR3 covers 16 residues. V was trimmed by 1 base and J by 4 bases, leaving 14 bases between them. DNA for the CDR3: TGTGCCAGTAGTATAGTGGCGGGTACAGGGAATCAGCCCCAGCATTTT. Amino acids: CASSIVAGTGNQPQHF.

The genes are TRBV19 and TRBJ1-3, with D maybe TRBD1 (5 bases). This CDR3 has 18 residues. Germline values: CDR1 LNHDA, CDR2 SQIVND (reference sequence). Between the trimmed V and J ends, which lost 0 bases and 0 bases, there was a span of 15 bases. The CDR3 region is CASSIDRSGTRSGNTIYF. The CDR3 DNA follows: TGTGCCAGTAGTATAGATCGGTCGGGGACCCGCTCTGGAAACACCATATATTTT.

V is TRBV6-5 and J is TRBJ2-2, with 8 bases matching TRBD1. Germline V gene sequence: CDR1 MNHEY, CDR2 SVGAGI. The CDR3 sequence is 14 residues long. Germline trimming cut 6 bases from V and 7 bases from J; bases unmatched to any gene: 7. The CDR3 bases are TGTGCCAGCAGCCTCAGGGGGCAAGGCGGGGAGCTGTTTTTT. Its translation is CASSLRGQGGELFF.

The J gene is TRBJ1-2, the V gene TRBV7-2; D not certain. V dropped 2 bases and J dropped 7 bases, with 5 bases sitting between them. The CDR3 contains 11 residues. CDR1 is SGHTA and CDR2 is FQGNSA in the germline V gene. The DNA for the CDR3 is TGTGCCAGCAGCTTATTTGGTGGCTACACCTTC. This gives the protein CASSLFGGYTF.

Worth noting for this clone: A read error may account for a junction end that differs from germline. The chain recombines TRBV9 with TRBJ1-1, with 7 nucleotides matching TRBD1. CDR3 length equals 15 residues. The germline V gene encodes CDR1 SGDLS and CDR2 YYNGEE. The CDR3 sequence is CASSPRGVPNSEAFF. In DNA, the CDR3 is TGTGCCAGCAGCCCCAGGGGGGTGCCGAACTCTGAAGCTTTCTTT.

The V call is TRBV30, the J call TRBJ1-1; the D gene is possibly TRBD1 (6 bases). The CDR3 runs 14 residues. CDR1 is GTSNPN and CDR2 is SVGIG in the germline V gene (reference sequence). V lost 2 bases and J lost 3, with 13 bases in between. The CDR3 DNA reads TGTGCCTGGAGTTCCGGGGGCCTCTACACTGAAGCTTTCTTT. Translation: CAWSSGGLYTEAFF.

Details on this clone: A read error may account for a junction end that differs from germline. This chain joins TRBV29-1 and TRBJ2-7; D remains unclear. There are 14 residues in the CDR3. Germline V CDR1 and CDR2: SQVTM, ANQGSEA. The CDR3 nucleotides are TGCAGCGTCGAAGATCCAGAAACACTCTACGAGCAGTACTTC. As protein: CSVEDPETLYEQYF.

This chain uses TRBV3-1 (or the pseudogene TRBV3-2) with TRBJ2-7; the match to TRBD2 covers 9 bases. The CDR3 is 14 residues long. Germline lookup yields CDR1 LGHDT and CDR2 YNNKEL (reference sequence). V was pared by 3 bases and J by 12 bases, with 12 bases of the junction left unmatched. The CDR3 sequence is CASSQVPSGVPLYF. The CDR3 DNA follows: TGTGCCAGCAGCCAGGTTCCTAGCGGGGTACCGTTGTACTTC.

This clone has a handful of counts. The V and J genes are TRBV14 and TRBJ1-2; D is undetermined. Trimming stripped 2 bases from V and 8 bases from J, with 15 bases between. The germline V gene has CDR1 SGHDN and CDR2 FVKESK. This CDR3 is 14 amino acids long. The DNA of the CDR3 is TGTGCCAGCAGCCAAAATGTGGTGACCGGAGGCTACACCTTC. The encoded protein is CASSQNVVTGGYTF.